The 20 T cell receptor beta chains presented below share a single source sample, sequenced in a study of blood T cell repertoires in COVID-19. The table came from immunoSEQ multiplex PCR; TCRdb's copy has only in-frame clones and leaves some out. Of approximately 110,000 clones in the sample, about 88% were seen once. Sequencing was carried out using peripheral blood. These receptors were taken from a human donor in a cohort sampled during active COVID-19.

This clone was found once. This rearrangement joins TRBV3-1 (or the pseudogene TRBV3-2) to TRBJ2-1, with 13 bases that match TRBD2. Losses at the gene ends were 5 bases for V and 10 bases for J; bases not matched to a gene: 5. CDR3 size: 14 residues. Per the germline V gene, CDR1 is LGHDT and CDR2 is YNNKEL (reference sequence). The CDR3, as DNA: TGTGCCAGCAGCGGACTAGCGGGAGCTCAAGAGCAGTTCTTC. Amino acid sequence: CASSGLAGAQEQFF.

The CDR3 spells CASSLAGDPYNEQFF. In nucleotides, the CDR3 is TGCGCCAGCAGCTTGGCAGGGGACCCCTACAATGAGCAGTTCTTC. This chain joins TRBV5-1 and TRBJ2-1; perhaps TRBD1 as D (6 bases). Germline V gives CDR1 SGHRS, CDR2 YFSETQ. Trimming removed 0 bases from V and 2 bases from J, with 9 bases in between. CDR3 size: 15 residues.

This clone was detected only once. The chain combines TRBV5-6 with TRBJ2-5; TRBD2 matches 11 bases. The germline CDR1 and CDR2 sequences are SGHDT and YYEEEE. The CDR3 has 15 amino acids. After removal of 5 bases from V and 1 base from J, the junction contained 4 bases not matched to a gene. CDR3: CASSLAGGSQETQYF. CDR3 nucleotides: TGTGCCAGCAGTTTAGCGGGGGGGTCCCAAGAGACCCAGTACTTC.

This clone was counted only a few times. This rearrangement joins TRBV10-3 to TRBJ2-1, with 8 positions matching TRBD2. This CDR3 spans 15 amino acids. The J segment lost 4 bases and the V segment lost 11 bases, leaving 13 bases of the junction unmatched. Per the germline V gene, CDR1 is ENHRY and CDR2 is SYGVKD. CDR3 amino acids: CASREGGGRYNEQFF. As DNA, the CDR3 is TGTGCCTCTCGAGAAGGCGGGGGGAGGTACAATGAGCAGTTCTTC.

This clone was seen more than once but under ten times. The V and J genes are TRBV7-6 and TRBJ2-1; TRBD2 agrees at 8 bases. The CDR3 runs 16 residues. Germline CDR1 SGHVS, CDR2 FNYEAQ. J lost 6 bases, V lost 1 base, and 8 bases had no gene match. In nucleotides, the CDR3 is TGTGCCAGCAGCTTAGTCCCTAGCGGGCATAGCAATGAGCAGTTCTTC. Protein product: CASSLVPSGHSNEQFF.

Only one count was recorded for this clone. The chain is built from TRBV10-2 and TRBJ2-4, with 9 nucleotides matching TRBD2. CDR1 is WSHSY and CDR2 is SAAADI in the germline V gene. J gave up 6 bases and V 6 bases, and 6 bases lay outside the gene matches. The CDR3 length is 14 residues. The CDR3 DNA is TGCGCCAGCAGAATAGCGGGAGAGGGAAACATTCAGTACTTC. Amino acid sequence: CASRIAGEGNIQYF.

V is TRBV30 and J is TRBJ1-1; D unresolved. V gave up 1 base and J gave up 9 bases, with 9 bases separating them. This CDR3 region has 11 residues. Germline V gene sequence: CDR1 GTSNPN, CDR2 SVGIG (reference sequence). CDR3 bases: TGTGCCTGGAGTGCAGGCCAAAAAGCTTTCTTT. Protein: CAWSAGQKAFF.

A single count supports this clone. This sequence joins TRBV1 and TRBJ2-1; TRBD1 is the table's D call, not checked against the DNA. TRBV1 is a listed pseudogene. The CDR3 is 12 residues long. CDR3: CTSSLTGNEQFF. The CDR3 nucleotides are TGCACCAGCAGCCTGACAGGCAATGAGCAGTTCTTC.

CDR3 DNA: TGTGCCAGCAGCGTAGGGACTAGCACATACGAGCAGTACTTC. It specifies CASSVGTSTYEQYF. The rearrangement joins TRBV9 to TRBJ2-7; 8 bases agree with TRBD2. Germline V gene sequence: CDR1 SGDLS, CDR2 YYNGEE. The V segment lost 0 bases and the J segment 4 bases; nucleotides outside the gene matches: 3. The CDR3 spans 14 residues.

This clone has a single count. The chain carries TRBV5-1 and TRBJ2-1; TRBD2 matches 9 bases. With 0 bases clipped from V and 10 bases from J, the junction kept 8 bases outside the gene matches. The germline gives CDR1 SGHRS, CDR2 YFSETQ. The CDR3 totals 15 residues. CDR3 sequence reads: CASSLVGRGGDEQFF. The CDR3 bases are TGCGCCAGCAGCTTGGTTGGGCGGGGGGGCGACGAGCAGTTCTTC.

CDR3 protein: CASSQLRKGGIETQYF. CDR3 bases: TGTGCCAGCAGCCAACTTCGTAAGGGGGGGATAGAGACCCAGTACTTC. The chain joins TRBV14 to TRBJ2-5; possible D gene TRBD2, 7 bases. Germline values: CDR1 SGHDN, CDR2 FVKESK. This CDR3 comprises 16 residues. Trimming shortened V by 2 bases and J by 4 bases, and 17 bases separated the two germline ends. Full variable domain (rest looked up from reference TRBV14 and TRBJ2-5): EAGVTQFPSHSVIEKGQTVTLRCDPISGHDNLYWYRRVMGKEIKFLLHFVKESKQDESGMPNNRFLAERTGGTYSTLKVQPAELEDSGVYFCASSQLRKGGIETQYFGPGTRLLVL.

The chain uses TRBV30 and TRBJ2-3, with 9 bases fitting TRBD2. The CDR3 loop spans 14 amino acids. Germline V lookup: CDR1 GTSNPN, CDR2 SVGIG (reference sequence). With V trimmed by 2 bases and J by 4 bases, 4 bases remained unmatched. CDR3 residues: CAWSSAGGPDTQYF. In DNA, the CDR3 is TGTGCCTGGAGTTCGGCGGGAGGGCCAGATACGCAGTATTTT.

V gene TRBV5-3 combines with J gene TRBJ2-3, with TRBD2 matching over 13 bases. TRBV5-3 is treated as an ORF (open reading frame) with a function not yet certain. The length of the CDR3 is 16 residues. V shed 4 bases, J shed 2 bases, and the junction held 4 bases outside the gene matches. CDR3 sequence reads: CARSTGTSGTTDTQYF. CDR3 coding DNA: TGTGCCAGAAGCACCGGGACTAGCGGGACCACAGATACGCAGTATTTT.

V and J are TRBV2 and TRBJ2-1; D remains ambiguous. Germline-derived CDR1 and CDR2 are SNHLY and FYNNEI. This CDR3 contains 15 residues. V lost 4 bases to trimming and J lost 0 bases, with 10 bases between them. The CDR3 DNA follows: TGTGCCAGCAGTGCCATGGCAGTCTCCTACAATGAGCAGTTCTTC. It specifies CASSAMAVSYNEQFF.

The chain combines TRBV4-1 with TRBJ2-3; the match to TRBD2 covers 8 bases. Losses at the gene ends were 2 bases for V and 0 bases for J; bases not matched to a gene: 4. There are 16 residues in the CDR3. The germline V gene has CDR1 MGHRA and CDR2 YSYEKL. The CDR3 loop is CASSQTSGVSTDTQYF. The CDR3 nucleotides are TGCGCCAGCAGCCAAACTAGCGGCGTAAGCACAGATACGCAGTATTTT.

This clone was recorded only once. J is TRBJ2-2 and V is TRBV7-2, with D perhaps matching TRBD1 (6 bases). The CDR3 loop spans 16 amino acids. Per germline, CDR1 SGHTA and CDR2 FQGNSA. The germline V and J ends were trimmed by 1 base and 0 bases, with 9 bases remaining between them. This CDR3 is CASSLVWTANTGELFF. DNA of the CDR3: TGTGCCAGCAGCTTAGTATGGACAGCGAACACCGGGGAGCTGTTTTTT. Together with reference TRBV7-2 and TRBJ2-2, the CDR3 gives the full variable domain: GAGVSQSPSNKVTEKGKDVELRCDPISGHTALYWYRQSLGQGLEFLIYFQGNSAPDKSGLPSDRFSAERTGGSVSTLTIQRTQQEDSAVYLCASSLVWTANTGELFFGEGSRLTVL.

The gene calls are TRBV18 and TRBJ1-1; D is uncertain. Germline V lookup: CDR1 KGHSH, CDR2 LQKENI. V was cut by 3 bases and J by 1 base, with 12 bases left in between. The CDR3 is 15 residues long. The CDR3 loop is CASSPQRAGNTEAFF. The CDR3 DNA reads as TGTGCCAGCTCACCGCAGCGGGCAGGGAACACTGAAGCTTTCTTT.

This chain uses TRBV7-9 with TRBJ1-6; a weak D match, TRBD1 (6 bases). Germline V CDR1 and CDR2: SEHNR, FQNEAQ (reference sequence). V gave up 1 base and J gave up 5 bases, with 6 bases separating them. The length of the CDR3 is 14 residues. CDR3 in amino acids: CASSLDRDNSPLHF. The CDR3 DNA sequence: TGTGCCAGCAGCTTAGACAGGGATAATTCACCCCTCCACTTT.

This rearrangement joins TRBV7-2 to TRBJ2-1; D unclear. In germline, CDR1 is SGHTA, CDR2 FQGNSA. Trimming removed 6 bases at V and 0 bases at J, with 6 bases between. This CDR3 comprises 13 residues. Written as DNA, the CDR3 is TGTGCCAGCAGTTTTAGCTCCTACAATGAGCAGTTCTTC. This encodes CASSFSSYNEQFF.

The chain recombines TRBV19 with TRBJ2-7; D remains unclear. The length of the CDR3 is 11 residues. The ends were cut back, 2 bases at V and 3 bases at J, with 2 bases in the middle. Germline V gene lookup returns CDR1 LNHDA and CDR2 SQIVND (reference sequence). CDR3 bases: TGTGCCAGTAGTATACACTACGAGCAGTACTTC. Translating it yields CASSIHYEQYF.